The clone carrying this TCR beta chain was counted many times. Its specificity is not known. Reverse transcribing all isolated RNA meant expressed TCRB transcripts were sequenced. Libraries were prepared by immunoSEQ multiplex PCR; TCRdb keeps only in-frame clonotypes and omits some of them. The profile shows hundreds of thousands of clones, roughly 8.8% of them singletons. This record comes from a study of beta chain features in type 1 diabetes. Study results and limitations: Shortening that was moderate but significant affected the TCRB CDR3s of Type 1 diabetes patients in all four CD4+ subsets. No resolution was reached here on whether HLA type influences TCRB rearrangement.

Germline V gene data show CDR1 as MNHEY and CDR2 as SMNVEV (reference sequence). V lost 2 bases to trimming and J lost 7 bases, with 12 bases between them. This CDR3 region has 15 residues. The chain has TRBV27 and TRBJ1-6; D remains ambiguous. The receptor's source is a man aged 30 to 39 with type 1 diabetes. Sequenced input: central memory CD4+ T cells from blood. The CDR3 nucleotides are TGTGCCAGCAGTTTAATGATGGGAAAGAATTCACCCCTCCACTTT. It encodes CASSLMMGKNSPLHF.